Sequencing of this TCR beta chain was carried out in a study of CXCR3-negative and CXCR3-positive naive CD8 T cells. About the research overall: Cumulative TRB read yield was about 140 million, averaging about 1.5 +/- 0.3 million per library. Study-wide results and caveats: The TRBV-TRBJ usage of naive CXCR3-negative and CXCR3-positive cells was similar, but that of memory cells differed. TRB CDR3 properties were used to infer TCR strength, and surface CD5 was comparable between naive subsets.

UMI-labeled 5' RACE TRB cDNA libraries were prepared from the cells. Reprocessing the 5' RACE reads, TCRdb reports a single entry for every CDR3 protein and omits DNA. There are tens of thousands of distinct CDR3 sequences in the sample, with 9.5% to 12% held by the top ten. Triplicates of about 280,000 cells were sorted from each CD8+ T cell subset. As for this clonotype: Its cognate antigen is unknown.

In germline, CDR1 is SGHNT, CDR2 YENEEA. This CDR3 contains 13 residues. Sequencing input: memory CD8+ T cells from blood. The rearrangement uses TRBV11-3 and TRBJ1-1; lacking DNA, the TRBD1 call made by TCRdb goes unchecked. The receptor comes from a human donor in good health. Some clones in this sample may be carry-over from other donors' samples. The CDR3 spells CASSSRGTTEAFF.